The subject of this entry is one T cell receptor (beta chain). The target antigen is unknown. No progression to ophthalmopathy during 18 months of follow-up defined stable disease. Patients having uncontrolled infection, another autoimmune disease, pregnancy or lactation were not included. Based on clinical symptoms, serum thyroxine and TRAb, thyroid ultrasound and orbital computed tomography, diagnoses were reached. Amplification targeted TCR beta CDR3 regions from RNA transcripts. Initially, a first-round RT-PCR of the TCR CDR3 employed the HTBI primer set. TCRdb itself ran the multiplex PCR reads through MiXCR, one entry per CDR3 protein. The sample lists a few hundred thousand distinct CDR3 sequences, around 25% occurring once. This record comes from a study of T cells in Graves' hyperthyroidism and ophthalmopathy. Study-wide results and limits: Appearing also in blood were most of the thyroid clonotypes expanded above 0.001.

Trimming shortened V by 5 bases and J by 9 bases, and 20 bases separated the two germline ends. The CDR3 is 14 residues long. The V gene's germline CDR1 is MNHNS and CDR2 SASEGT. This sequence was found in a man in his forties or fifties with Graves' hyperthyroidism. The sample consisted of blood. The chain recombines TRBV6-1 with TRBJ2-7, with D maybe TRBD1 (6 bases). The CDR3 bases are TGTGCCAGCAGTCAGGGGCCTTATGTCTTCGGGCAGTACTTC. Translation gives CASSQGPYVFGQYF.